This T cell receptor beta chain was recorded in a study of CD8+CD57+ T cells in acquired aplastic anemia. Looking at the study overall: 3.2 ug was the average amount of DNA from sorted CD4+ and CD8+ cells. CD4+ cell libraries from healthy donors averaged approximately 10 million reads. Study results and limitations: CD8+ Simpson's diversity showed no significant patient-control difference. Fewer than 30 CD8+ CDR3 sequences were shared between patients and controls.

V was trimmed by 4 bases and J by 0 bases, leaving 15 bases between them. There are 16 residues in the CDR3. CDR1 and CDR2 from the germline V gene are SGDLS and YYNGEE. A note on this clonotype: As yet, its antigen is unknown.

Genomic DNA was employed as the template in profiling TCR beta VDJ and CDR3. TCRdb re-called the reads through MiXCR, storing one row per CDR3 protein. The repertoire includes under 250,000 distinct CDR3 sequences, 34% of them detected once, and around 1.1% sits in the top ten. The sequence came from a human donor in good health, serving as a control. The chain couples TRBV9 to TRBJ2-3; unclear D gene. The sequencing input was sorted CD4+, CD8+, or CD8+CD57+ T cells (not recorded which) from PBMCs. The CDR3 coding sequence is TGTGCCAGCAGCCCCCTTTTTACTTCTAGCACAGATACGCAGTATTTT. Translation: CASSPLFTSSTDTQYF.